A selection of T cell receptor beta chains follows, all from one sample in a study of cytomegalovirus exposure and HLA in healthy donors. TCRdb's copy holds only in-frame clones and misses some; the assay was immunoSEQ multiplex PCR. The data contain approximately 160,000 clones, around 77% of them singletons. What was sequenced was PBMCs. The origin of the receptors is a woman between 50 and 59 years old in good health and CMV-seropositive. CDR3s include the opening cysteine and the closing phenylalanine or tryptophan. D genes are given only for firm matches.

>TRBJ1-1|NA|TRBV18
CASSADRLNTEAFF
>TRBJ2-1|TRBD2|TRBV18
CASSPGTSGSDEQFF
>TRBJ1-1|NA|TRBV7-8
CASSPQGWGGTEAFF
>TRBJ2-7|NA|TRBV9
CASSGQGLSYEQYF
>TRBJ2-2|NA|TRBV5-1
CASSLGFGGPNTGELFF
>TRBJ1-5|NA|TRBV27
CASSLSTGGNQPQHF
>TRBJ1-3|NA|TRBV28
CASSFGGAGNTIYF
>TRBJ2-7|NA|TRBV28
CASSFSQGFPYEQYF
>TRBJ2-1|TRBD1|TRBV27
CASSLTGDNEQFF
>TRBJ2-6|NA|TRBV27
CASSSERTFSGANVLTF
>TRBJ1-2|TRBD1|TRBV7-9
CASITTGGQGAGGYTF
>TRBJ2-7|NA|TRBV18
CASSPQDSSYEQYF
>TRBJ2-4|TRBD1|TRBV28
CASSLTGGNIQYF
>TRBJ2-3|NA|TRBV30
CAWSDIRSTQYF
>TRBJ2-3|TRBD1|TRBV5-3
CARSSRGTPGQGSSNTQYF
>TRBJ1-2|NA|TRBV7-8
CASSPQVYGYTF
>TRBJ2-7|TRBD1|TRBV7-2
CASSYAGTGGGYEQYF
>TRBJ2-5|TRBD1|TRBV10-3
CAISQDGTAQETQYF
>TRBJ1-2|NA|TRBV16
CASTKNSAGPYGYTF
>TRBJ2-1|NA|TRBV5-1
CASSSLASAYNEQFF
>TRBJ2-7|TRBD1|TRBV27
CASSLAGQGAYEQYF
>TRBJ2-6|NA|TRBV19
CASNQGSPGANVLTF
>TRBJ1-5|NA|TRBV5-1
CASSLSGRVQPQHF
>TRBJ2-7|TRBD1|TRBV5-1
CASSPGTGPFYEQYF
>TRBJ1-4|NA|TRBV4-3
CASSQESGWANEKLFF
>NA|NA|TRBV28
CASSGGSYEQYF
>TRBJ2-1|NA|TRBV5-5
CASSFSPRYNKQFF
>TRBJ2-5|TRBD1|TRBV7-9
CSSSLTGDSGKTQYF
>TRBJ2-5|NA|TRBV29-1
CSSGAAAHQETQYF
>TRBJ1-1|NA|TRBV6-1
CASSERNTEAFF
>TRBJ2-3|TRBD1|TRBV11-3
CASSQGGSTDTQYF
>TRBJ2-1|TRBD2|TRBV5-6
CASFSSGRTYNEQFF
>TRBJ2-1|NA|TRBV19
CASSINALFWEEQFF
>TRBJ2-7|NA|TRBV5-1
CASTPAGSYEQYF
>TRBJ2-3|TRBD2|TRBV7-9
CASSSRGGTDTQYF
>TRBJ2-3|NA|TRBV7-9
CASSLEQFTDTQYF
>TRBJ1-1|TRBD1|TRBV7-2
CASSSLRVLRGQNTEAFF
>TRBJ2-1|TRBD1|TRBV7-2
CASSLARTGTYNEQFF
>TRBJ2-5|TRBD1|TRBV15
CATSSPLRQGETQYF
>TRBJ2-5|NA|TRBV9
CASSPGGRGEETQYF
>TRBJ2-7|NA|TRBV18
CASSQSTSYEQYF
>TRBJ1-2|TRBD1|TRBV2
CASSGGTDYGYTF
>TRBJ2-3|TRBD2|TRBV6-5
CASRTSGPRDTQYF
>TRBJ1-2|NA|TRBV14
CASSRMRDGYTF
>TRBJ2-7|TRBD2|TRBV6-1
CASSRTSDEQYF
>TRBJ2-7|NA|TRBV14
CASSRGRNQVDEQYF
>TRBJ2-3|NA|TRBV9
CASSVQGNGADTQYF
>TRBJ2-7|NA|TRBV27
CASSLLDALPYEQYF
>TRBJ2-7|TRBD1|TRBV28
CASRPTTGSSYEQYF
>TRBJ2-1|TRBD1|TRBV5-6
CASSLWDRPGDEQFF
>TRBJ1-5|TRBD1|TRBV5-1
CASSPGQGNQPQHF
>TRBJ2-3|TRBD2|TRBV10-3
CAISAPPSGGADTQYF
>TRBJ2-7|NA|TRBV5-8
CASSTDNWSSYEQYF
>TRBJ1-2|NA|TRBV5-1
CASSPGLANGYTF